The clone carrying this TCR beta chain was detected once. Its specificity is unknown. This record comes from a study of blood T cells in healthy people across ages. Findings and limits, study-wide: Because sorting was not performed, PBMCs prevented conclusive naive versus antigen-experienced comparison.

A second PCR, run for about 6 to 11 cycles, used a sample-barcoded 5' primer plus a J-beta primer mix. Every cDNA molecule carried a tag from a template-switch adaptor bearing 12 random nucleotides. Each CDR3 protein is one row after TCRdb ran MiXCR on the 5' RACE reads. Among roughly 790,000 distinct CDR3 sequences listed, roughly 45% were seen once. The CDR3 contains 14 residues. J was trimmed by 11 bases and V by 10 bases; bases with no gene match: 17. CDR1 and CDR2 (germline): SEHNR, FQNEAQ (reference sequence). Each donor gave 9.5 to 10 milliliters of peripheral blood. The sequence came from a woman aged 55 to 70 in good health. The chain employs TRBV7-9 and TRBJ2-5; TRBD2 matches 9 bases. Sequencing input: blood. CDR3 coding DNA: TGTGCCATCCCCGGGGTAGCGGGAGTTAGTGAGCAGTACTTC. This codes for CAIPGVAGVSEQYF.